Sequencing of this T cell receptor (beta chain) was carried out in a study of T cells in Graves' hyperthyroidism and ophthalmopathy. At least ten counts were recorded for this clonotype. No antigen is known for it. Study-wide findings and caveats: Blood shared most expanded thyroid clonotypes above 0.001. A 13 V-J signature model discriminated ophthalmopathy versus stable hyperthyroidism.

Diagnoses rested on clinical symptoms, serum thyroxine and TRAb, thyroid ultrasound and orbital computed tomography. The V end was cut by 1 base, the J end by 3 bases, with 9 bases between. From germline, CDR1 is SGHTA and CDR2 FQGNSA. The CDR3 has 14 residues. What was amplified from RNA transcripts were TCR beta CDR3 regions. First-round RT-PCR targeting the TCR CDR3 was performed with the HTBI primer set. TCRdb reprocessed the multiplex PCR reads with MiXCR, giving one entry per CDR3 protein. This sample yields over 500,000 distinct CDR3 sequences, of which around 16% are seen a single time; 25% to 30% belongs to the top ten.

The sequenced sample consisted of blood. The gene calls are TRBV7-2 and TRBJ1-2; D not certain. The origin of this receptor is a woman between 25 and 40 years old with Graves' ophthalmopathy. The CDR3 DNA reads as TGTGCCAGCAGCTTAGACGGCAGAGACTATGGCTACACCTTC. The encoded protein is CASSLDGRDYGYTF. Full variable domain (remainder filled in from reference TRBV7-2 and TRBJ1-2): GAGVSQSPSNKVTEKGKDVELRCDPISGHTALYWYRQSLGQGLEFLIYFQGNSAPDKSGLPSDRFSAERTGGSVSTLTIQRTQQEDSAVYLCASSLDGRDYGYTFGSGTRLTVV.